These 7 T cell receptor beta chains originate from one sample sequenced in a study of hypomethylating agent response in myelodysplastic syndrome. Clones were sequenced by immunoSEQ multiplex PCR, and TCRdb holds only the in-frame ones, with some missing. The sample yields approximately 9,300 clones, 65% to 85% seen once. Sequencing used bone marrow, obtained before or after starting hypomethylating agent treatment for myelodysplastic syndrome (not recorded which). These TCRs come from a human donor with myelodysplastic syndrome.

The V call is TRBV18, the J call TRBJ1-5, with D maybe TRBD1 (5 bases). Trimming took off 4 bases at V and 0 bases at J, with 10 bases between the two ends. CDR3 length: 15 amino acids. CDR1 is KGHSH and CDR2 is LQKENI in the germline V gene. As DNA, the CDR3 is TGTGCCAGCTCACGGCAGGGAAATAGCAATCAGCCCCAGCATTTT. Its protein product is CASSRQGNSNQPQHF.

This chain links TRBV6-1 with TRBJ2-2; 7 bases agree with TRBD2. V lost 5 bases to trimming and J lost 5 bases; unmatched junction nucleotides: 5. Germline CDR1 is MNHNS and CDR2 is SASEGT. The CDR3 consists of 14 residues. The CDR3 sequence is CASSSRGGTGELFF. For the CDR3, the DNA is TGTGCCAGCAGTTCTCGGGGAGGGACCGGGGAGCTGTTTTTT.

The DNA of the CDR3 is TGTGCCAGCAGCCAAGATAGCGGGAGCTTTGATGAGCAGTTCTTC. Its protein is CASSQDSGSFDEQFF. The V gene is TRBV4-2, the J gene TRBJ2-1; 9 bases fit TRBD2. Unmatched junction bases numbered 5, after V lost 0 bases and J lost 8 bases. The length of the CDR3 is 15 residues. Germline V gene data show CDR1 as LGHNA and CDR2 as YNFKEQ.

This chain links TRBV5-4 with TRBJ2-1; TRBD1 is a possible D gene (5 bases). The germline V gene encodes CDR1 SGHNT and CDR2 YYREEE (reference sequence). CDR3 length: 16 amino acids. Trimming cost V 5 bases and J 3 bases, with 18 bases left between them. CDR3 nucleotides: TGTGCCAGCAGTTCAACCGCCAGGGCCCTCTACAATGAGCAGTTCTTC. Translation gives CASSSTARALYNEQFF.

The V and J genes are TRBV4-2 and TRBJ1-5; 7 bases agree with TRBD1. CDR3 length: 16 amino acids. Germline V lookup: CDR1 LGHNA, CDR2 YNFKEQ. Losses at the gene ends were 0 bases for V and 2 bases for J; bases not matched to a gene: 4. In nucleotides, the CDR3 is TGTGCCAGCAGCCAAGATCCAGGGGGTGGCAATCAGCCCCAGCATTTT. This encodes CASSQDPGGGNQPQHF.

The chain links TRBV5-1 to TRBJ1-1; D not certain. Germline V lookup: CDR1 SGHRS, CDR2 YFSETQ. V lost 2 bases and J lost 1, with 9 bases in between. The CDR3 contains 14 residues. CDR3: CASSFGGKNTEAFF. The CDR3 DNA sequence: TGCGCCAGCAGCTTCGGAGGGAAGAACACTGAAGCTTTCTTT.

CDR3 residues: CASSPRVTPSLTGELFF. CDR3 sequence (DNA): TGTGCCAGCTCACCGAGGGTGACACCCTCTCTCACCGGGGAGCTGTTTTTT. The chain carries TRBV18 and TRBJ2-2; D possibly corresponds to TRBD2 (5 bases). With 3 bases removed from V and 4 bases from J, the gap between germline ends came to 18 bases. The CDR3 loop spans 17 amino acids. CDR1 KGHSH and CDR2 LQKENI come from the germline V gene.